Sequencing of this T cell receptor (beta chain) was carried out in a study of T-cell memory formation after mild COVID-19. Study information: Across donors, TCR clusters were largely donor specific. Findings and limits, study-wide: In pre-infection memory, a portion of responding clones appeared, which suggested that cross-reactive memory joined. Clones that contracted from day 15 to 85 had balanced CD4/CD8; later expanders were CD4+ biased.

Germline CDR1 and CDR2: SGHTA and FQGNSA. This CDR3 contains 18 residues. V shed 6 bases and J 3 bases; nucleotides not matched to a gene: 12. Details on this clonotype: Antigen: not known.

From the 5' RACE reads, TCRdb called clonotypes with MiXCR, one entry per CDR3 protein. The profile shows tens of thousands of distinct CDR3 sequences, roughly 7.2% of them singletons. The genes are TRBV7-2 and TRBJ2-2, with TRBD1 identical over 11 bases. This clonotype was obtained from a man aged 18 to 30 who had mild COVID-19 (a few samples of this study predate the infection). Cell type and time point are not known. Specimen: PBMCs or a T cell subset sorted from them (not recorded which). The DNA for the CDR3 is TGTGCCAGCAGTTGGTCCCGCCCGGGACAGGGGGACACCGGGGAGCTGTTTTTT. As protein: CASSWSRPGQGDTGELFF.